This TCR beta chain was identified during a study of T cell responses to AZD1222 COVID-19 vaccine (TCRdb year 2021). Background on the whole study: TCR sequencing covered more than 230 trial participants: about 210 given two doses of AZD1222 and 26 given two doses of MenACWY control vaccine. Enrollment into the trials was organized by age into subgroups of 18-55, 56-69 and 70-plus years, and those subgroups contained approximately 150, 30 and 60 TCR-sequenced participants, respectively.

Study-wide findings and limitations: No day 14 peak-response samples were available, so repertoires were characterized only after the peak T cell response. After two AZD1222 doses, spike-specific TCR breadth and depth were significantly higher than at day 0 and than in MenACWY recipients. The vaccine-associated CD4 TCRs covered the entire spike protein, and the dominant responses fell in regions 160-218 and 743-854. Conclusions about previously exposed vaccinees were limited because only a handful of AZD1222 recipients were SARS-CoV-2 seropositive at baseline. In the small 56-69-year group, the increase in depth fell short of significance, most likely because of low power. Reportedly, almost half of the unique spike-specific TCRs recognized epitopes lying outside the regions that are mutated in the B.1.351 and B.1.1.7 variants. Most participants were white British and females outnumbered males, and the authors suggested that clonal diversity may have been underestimated.

The CDR3 regions of human TCRbeta chains were subjected to immunosequencing. Per the original workflow: TCRs in the repertoires were matched against a reference library of SARS-CoV-2-specific TCRs that had been generated with the MIRA antigen-specificity platform. Breadth meant the fraction of unique TCRs that were SARS-CoV-2-associated, whereas depth meant the fraction of total T cells that were SARS-CoV-2-associated. Using the MIRA data, each spike-specific TCR was assigned both to the spike region to which the TCR was reactive and to a CD4 or CD8 class. Log10-transformed breadth and depth values were compared by one-way ANOVA with Sidak's multiple comparisons tests. TCRdb carries this immuneACCESS record with in-frame sequences only. Its versions omit some clonotypes, under half of them owing to an unresolved V gene in the studies checked, with the rest unexplained. The V and J calls and the clone size are those of that table, but D and trimming were determined from the DNA. The sample includes about 130,000 clones, with 88% observed a single time. Of the sample, 4.5% to 7% is held by the ten largest clones.

Read against the paper, the sample's time point label means: about 28 days (+/-7) after the second vaccine dose. Because spike-specific TCR depth and breadth did not differ between the two schedules, AZD1222 recipients who got a second dose at roughly 4 weeks were pooled with those who got a second dose at roughly 12 weeks. The vaccinee samples were drawn from two UK trials, COV001 and COV002, one of which was a single-blind randomized controlled phase 2/3 trial testing AZD1222 (ChAdOx1 nCoV-19) in healthy adults. For TCRbeta chain sequencing, PBMC samples were collected from trial participants at day 0 and at day 28 after the second dose. About this clone: Its recognized antigen is unknown. Base qualities were left out, and no much larger clone turns up one base away.

Trimmed from V: 2 bases; trimmed from J: 2 bases; junction bases lacking a gene match: 4. Counted from cysteine to phenylalanine, this CDR3 has 16 amino acids. CDR3 DNA is the only sequence kept; it has 48 bases, read in frame from the first base. The rearrangement combines TRBV23-1 with TRBJ1-4, and TRBD1 matches 8 of the central bases. TRBV23-1 is flagged as an ORF with uncertain function. The material sequenced was peripheral blood, taken 28 days after the second AZD1222 dose. The source is an adult who received the AZD1222 COVID-19 vaccine. The sequenced DNA is TGCGCCAGCAGTCAAAGACAGGGGAGGACTAATGAAAAACTGTTTTTT. It encodes CASSQRQGRTNEKLFF.